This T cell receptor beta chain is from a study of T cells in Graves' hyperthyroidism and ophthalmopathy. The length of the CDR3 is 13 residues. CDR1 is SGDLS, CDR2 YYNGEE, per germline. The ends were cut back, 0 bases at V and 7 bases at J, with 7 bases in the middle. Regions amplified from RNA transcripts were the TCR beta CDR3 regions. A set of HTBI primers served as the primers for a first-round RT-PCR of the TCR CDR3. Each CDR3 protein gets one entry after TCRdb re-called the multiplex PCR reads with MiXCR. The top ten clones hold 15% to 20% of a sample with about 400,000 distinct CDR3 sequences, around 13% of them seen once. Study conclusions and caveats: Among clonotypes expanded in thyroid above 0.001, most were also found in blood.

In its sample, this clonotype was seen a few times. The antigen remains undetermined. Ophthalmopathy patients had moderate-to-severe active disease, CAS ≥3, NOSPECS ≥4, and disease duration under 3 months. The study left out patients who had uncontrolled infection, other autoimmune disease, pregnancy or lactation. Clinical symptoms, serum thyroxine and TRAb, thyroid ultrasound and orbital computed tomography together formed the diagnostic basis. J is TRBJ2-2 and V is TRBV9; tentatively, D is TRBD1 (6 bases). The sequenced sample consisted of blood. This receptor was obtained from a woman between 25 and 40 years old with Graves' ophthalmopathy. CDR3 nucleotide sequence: TGTGCCAGCAGCGTAGAAGGGGGCGGGGAGCTGTTTTTT. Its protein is CASSVEGGGELFF.